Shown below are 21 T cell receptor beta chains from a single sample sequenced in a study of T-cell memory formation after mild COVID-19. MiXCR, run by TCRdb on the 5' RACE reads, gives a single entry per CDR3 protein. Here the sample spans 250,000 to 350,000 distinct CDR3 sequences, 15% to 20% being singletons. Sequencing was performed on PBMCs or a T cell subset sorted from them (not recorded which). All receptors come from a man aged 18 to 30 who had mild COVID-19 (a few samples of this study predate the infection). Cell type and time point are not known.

The CDR3 nucleotides are TGTGCCAGTAGTGCGGGACAGACGTACGAGCAGTACTTC. Amino acid sequence: CASSAGQTYEQYF. The chain recombines TRBV19 with TRBJ2-7; possible D gene TRBD1, 7 bases. This CDR3 has 13 residues. V shed 5 bases and J shed 4 bases, with 12 bases lying between them. CDR1 LNHDA and CDR2 SQIVND come from the germline V gene (reference sequence).

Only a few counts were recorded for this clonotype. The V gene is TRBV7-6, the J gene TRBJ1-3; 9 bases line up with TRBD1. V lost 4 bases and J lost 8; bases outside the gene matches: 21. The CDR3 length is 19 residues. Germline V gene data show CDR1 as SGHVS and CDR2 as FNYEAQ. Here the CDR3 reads CASSWDRVYSRRIDDTIYF. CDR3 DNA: TGTGCCAGCAGCTGGGACAGGGTATACAGCCGAAGAATCGACGACACCATATATTTT.

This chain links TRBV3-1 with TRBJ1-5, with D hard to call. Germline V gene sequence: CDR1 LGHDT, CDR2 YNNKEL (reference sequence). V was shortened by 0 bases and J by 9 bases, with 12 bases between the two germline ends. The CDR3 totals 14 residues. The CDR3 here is CASSQEAAEGPQHF. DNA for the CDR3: TGTGCCAGCAGCCAAGAGGCAGCCGAGGGGCCCCAGCATTTT.

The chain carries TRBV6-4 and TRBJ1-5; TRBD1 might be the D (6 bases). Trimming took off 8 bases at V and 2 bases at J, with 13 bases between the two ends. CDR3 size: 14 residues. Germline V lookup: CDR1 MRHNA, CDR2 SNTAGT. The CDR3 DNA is TGTGCCAGCGGAGGGGGGTTGGGCAATCAGCCCCAGCATTTT. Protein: CASGGGLGNQPQHF.

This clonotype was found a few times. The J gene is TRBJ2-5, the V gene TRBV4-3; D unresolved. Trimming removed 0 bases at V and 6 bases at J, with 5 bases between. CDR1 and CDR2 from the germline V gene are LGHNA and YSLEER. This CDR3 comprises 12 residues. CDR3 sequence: CASSQDLKTQYF. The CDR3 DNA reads TGCGCCAGCAGCCAAGATCTGAAGACCCAGTACTTC.

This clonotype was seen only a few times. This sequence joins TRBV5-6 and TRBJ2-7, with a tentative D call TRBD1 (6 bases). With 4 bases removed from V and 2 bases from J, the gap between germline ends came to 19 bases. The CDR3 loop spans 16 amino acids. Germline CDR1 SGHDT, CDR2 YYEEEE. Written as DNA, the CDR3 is TGTGCCAGCAGCAGGGGGACAACCTTGAAGACCTACGAGCAGTACTTC. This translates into CASSRGTTLKTYEQYF.

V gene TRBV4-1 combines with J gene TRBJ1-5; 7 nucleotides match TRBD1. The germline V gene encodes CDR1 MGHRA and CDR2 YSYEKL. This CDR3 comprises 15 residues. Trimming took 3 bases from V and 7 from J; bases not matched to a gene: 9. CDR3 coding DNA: TGCGCCAGCAGCCACTTGACAGGGAGGAAGCAGCCCCAGCATTTT. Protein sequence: CASSHLTGRKQPQHF.

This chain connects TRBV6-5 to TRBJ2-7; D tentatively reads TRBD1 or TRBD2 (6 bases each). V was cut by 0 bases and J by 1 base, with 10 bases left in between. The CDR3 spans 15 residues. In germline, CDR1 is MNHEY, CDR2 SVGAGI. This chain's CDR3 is CASSYSQGRSYEQYF. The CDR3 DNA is TGTGCCAGCAGTTACTCGCAGGGGAGGTCCTACGAGCAGTACTTC.

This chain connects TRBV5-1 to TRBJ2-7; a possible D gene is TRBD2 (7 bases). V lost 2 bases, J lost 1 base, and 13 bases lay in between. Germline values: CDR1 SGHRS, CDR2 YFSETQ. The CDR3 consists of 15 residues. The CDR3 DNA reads TGCGCCAGCAGCTTCTCCGGGGGGCAGTCCTACGAGCAGTACTTC. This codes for CASSFSGGQSYEQYF.

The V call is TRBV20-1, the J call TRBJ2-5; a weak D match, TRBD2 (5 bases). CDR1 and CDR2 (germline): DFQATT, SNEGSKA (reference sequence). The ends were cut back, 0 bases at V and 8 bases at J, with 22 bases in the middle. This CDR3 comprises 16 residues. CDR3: CSARESSGLTIETQYF. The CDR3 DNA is TGCAGTGCTAGAGAGTCCTCTGGACTCACTATAGAAACCCAGTACTTC.

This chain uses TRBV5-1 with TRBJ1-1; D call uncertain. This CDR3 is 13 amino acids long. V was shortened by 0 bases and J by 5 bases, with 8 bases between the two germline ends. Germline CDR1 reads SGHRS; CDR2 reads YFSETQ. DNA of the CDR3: TGCGCCAGCAGCTTGGGGGCCTCTACTGAAGCTTTCTTT. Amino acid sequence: CASSLGASTEAFF.

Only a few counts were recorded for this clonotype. This CDR3 is CASAYFSGQGETQYF. The CDR3 DNA is TGTGCCAGCGCTTACTTTTCGGGACAGGGAGAGACCCAGTACTTC. The chain joins TRBV5-4 to TRBJ2-5; 9 bases align to TRBD1. CDR3 length equals 15 residues. V lost 7 bases, J lost 4 bases, and 11 bases stayed unmatched. Germline assignment: CDR1 SGHNT and CDR2 YYREEE (reference sequence).

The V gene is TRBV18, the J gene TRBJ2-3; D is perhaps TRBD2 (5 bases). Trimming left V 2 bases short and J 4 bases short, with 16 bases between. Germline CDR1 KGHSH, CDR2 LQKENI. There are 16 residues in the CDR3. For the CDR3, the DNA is TGTGCCAGCTCACCAGGCAGCGGCTTGTGGGCAGATACGCAGTATTTT. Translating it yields CASSPGSGLWADTQYF.

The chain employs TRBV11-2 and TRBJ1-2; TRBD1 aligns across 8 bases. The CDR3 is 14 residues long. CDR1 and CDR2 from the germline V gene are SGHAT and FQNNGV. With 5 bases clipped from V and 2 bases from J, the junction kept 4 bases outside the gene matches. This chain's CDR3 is CASSGQGANYGYTF. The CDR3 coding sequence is TGTGCCAGCAGCGGCCAGGGGGCGAACTATGGCTACACCTTC.

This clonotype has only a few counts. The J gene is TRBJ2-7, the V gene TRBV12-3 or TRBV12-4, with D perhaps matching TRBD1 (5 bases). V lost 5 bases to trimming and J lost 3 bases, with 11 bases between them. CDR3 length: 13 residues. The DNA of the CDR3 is TGTGCCAGCAGTCCAGGACACCTCTACGAGCAGTACTTC. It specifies CASSPGHLYEQYF.

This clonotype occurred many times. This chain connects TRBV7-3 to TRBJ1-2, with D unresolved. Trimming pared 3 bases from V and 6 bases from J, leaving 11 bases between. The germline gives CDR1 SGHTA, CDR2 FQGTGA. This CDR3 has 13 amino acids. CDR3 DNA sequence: TGTGCCAGCAGCTTGGACTACAGTGATGGCTACACCTTC. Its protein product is CASSLDYSDGYTF. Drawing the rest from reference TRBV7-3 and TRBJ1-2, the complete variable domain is GAGVSQTPSNKVTEKGKYVELRCDPISGHTALYWYRQSLGQGPEFLIYFQGTGAADDSGLPNDRFFAVRPEGSVSTLKIQRTERGDSAVYLCASSLDYSDGYTFGSGTRLTVV.

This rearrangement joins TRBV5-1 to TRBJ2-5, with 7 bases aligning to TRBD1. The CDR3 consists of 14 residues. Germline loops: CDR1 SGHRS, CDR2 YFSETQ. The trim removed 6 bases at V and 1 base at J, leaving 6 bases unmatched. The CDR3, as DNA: TGCGCCAGCACAGACCGGGACAGCCAAGAGACCCAGTACTTC. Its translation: CASTDRDSQETQYF.

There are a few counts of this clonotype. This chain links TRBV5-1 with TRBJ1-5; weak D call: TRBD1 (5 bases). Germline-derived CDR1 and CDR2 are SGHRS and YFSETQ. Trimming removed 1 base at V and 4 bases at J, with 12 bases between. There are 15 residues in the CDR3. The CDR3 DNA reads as TGCGCCAGCAGCTTGTCGACGGGGGGTAATCAGCCCCAGCATTTT. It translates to CASSLSTGGNQPQHF.

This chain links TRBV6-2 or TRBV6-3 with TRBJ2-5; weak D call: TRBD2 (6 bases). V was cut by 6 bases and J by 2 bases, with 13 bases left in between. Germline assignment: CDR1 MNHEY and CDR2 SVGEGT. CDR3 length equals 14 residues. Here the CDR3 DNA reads TGTGCCAGCAGCACCCCCCGGGAGCAAGAGACCCAGTACTTC. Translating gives CASSTPREQETQYF.

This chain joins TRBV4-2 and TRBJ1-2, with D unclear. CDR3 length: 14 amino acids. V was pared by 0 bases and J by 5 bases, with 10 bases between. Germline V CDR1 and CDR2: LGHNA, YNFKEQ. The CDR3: CASSQDRQFYGYTF. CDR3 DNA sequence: TGTGCCAGCAGCCAAGATCGGCAATTTTATGGCTACACCTTC.

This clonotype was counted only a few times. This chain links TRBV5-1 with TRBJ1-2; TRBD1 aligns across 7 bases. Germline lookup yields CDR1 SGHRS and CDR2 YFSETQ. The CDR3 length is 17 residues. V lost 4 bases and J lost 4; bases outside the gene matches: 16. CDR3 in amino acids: CASSRVPVRQGSYGYTF. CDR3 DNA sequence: TGCGCCAGCAGCAGGGTCCCTGTTCGACAGGGATCCTATGGCTACACCTTC.